This T cell receptor beta chain was sequenced for a study of cytomegalovirus exposure and HLA in healthy donors. In this sample, this clone turned up once. The PCR used 60 Vbeta and 13 Jbeta primers. Sequencing used immunoSEQ multiplex PCR; TCRdb keeps in-frame clones, though not all of them. The sample shows some 120,000 clones, roughly four fifths of them seen only once. This CDR3 is 17 amino acids long. Germline-derived CDR1 and CDR2 are MNHNS and SASEGT. V gave up 3 bases and J gave up 0 bases; unmatched junction bases: 9. This TCR was recovered from a male donor in good health and CMV-seropositive. The sample consisted of PBMCs. V and J are TRBV6-1 and TRBJ1-1; TRBD1 aligns across 8 bases. CDR3 loop: CASSEGTGFFMNTEAFF. The CDR3 DNA reads as TGTGCCAGCAGTGAGGGGACAGGCTTCTTCATGAACACTGAAGCTTTCTTT.